The 11 T cell receptor beta chains in this list originate from one sample, sequenced in a study of cytomegalovirus exposure and HLA in healthy donors. The PCR contained 60 Vbeta and 13 Jbeta primers. Repertoires were generated with immunoSEQ multiplex PCR, while TCRdb's copy carries only in-frame clones and drops some. Altogether about 89,000 clones are present, around three quarters being singletons, with the ten largest covering 1.4%. The specimen was PBMCs. The receptors originated from a male donor in good health and CMV-seronegative.

V usage is TRBV5-4 and J usage is TRBJ2-2; TRBD2 agrees at 9 bases. The CDR3 is 15 amino acids. V was pared by 5 bases and J by 4 bases, with 6 bases of the junction left unmatched. Germline V gives CDR1 SGHNT, CDR2 YYREEE (reference sequence). The CDR3 reads CASRQSGGLTGELFF. Written as DNA, the CDR3 is TGTGCCAGCAGGCAGAGCGGGGGGCTCACCGGGGAGCTGTTTTTT.

The rearrangement links TRBV5-1 to TRBJ1-4; TRBD1 matches 7 bases. The CDR3 totals 13 residues. V was clipped by 4 bases and J by 11 bases; unmatched bases: 8. Germline CDR1 SGHRS, CDR2 YFSETQ. DNA of the CDR3: TGCGCCAGCAGCCCGGGACAGCCCGGGAAACTGTTTTTT. Translating gives CASSPGQPGKLFF. Full variable domain (remainder filled in from reference TRBV5-1 and TRBJ1-4): KAGVTQTPRYLIKTRGQQVTLSCSPISGHRSVSWYQQTPGQGLQFLFEYFSETQRNKGNFPGRFSGRQFSNSRSEMNVSTLELGDSALYLCASSPGQPGKLFFGSGTQLSVL.

The gene calls are TRBV9 and TRBJ1-4; tentatively, D is TRBD1 (5 bases). Trimming removed 1 base from V and 4 bases from J, with 14 bases in between. Per germline, CDR1 SGDLS and CDR2 YYNGEE. The CDR3 is 16 amino acids. The CDR3 coding sequence is TGTGCCAGCAGCGTAAATCCCGGCGGGGGTAATGAAAAACTGTTTTTT. Its translation: CASSVNPGGGNEKLFF.

The chain couples TRBV29-1 to TRBJ1-1; 8 bases align to TRBD1. CDR3 size: 12 residues. The junction had 8 bases not matched to a gene; V was cut back by 5 bases and J by 9 bases. In germline, CDR1 is SQVTM, CDR2 ANQGSEA. CDR3 loop: CSVSGQGKQAFF. The CDR3 DNA sequence: TGCAGCGTTAGCGGACAGGGAAAACAAGCTTTCTTT.

The rearrangement links TRBV18 to TRBJ2-3, with 11 positions matching TRBD1. Germline V gives CDR1 KGHSH, CDR2 LQKENI. Unmatched junction bases numbered 4, after V lost 2 bases and J lost 3 bases. This CDR3 has 16 residues. CDR3 nucleotides: TGTGCCAGCTCACCATATGGGACAGGGGGTACAGATACGCAGTATTTT. Its protein is CASSPYGTGGTDTQYF.

The J gene is TRBJ2-6, the V gene TRBV11-2; the D is unclear. V was trimmed by 1 base and J by 0 bases, leaving 10 bases between them. From germline, CDR1 is SGHAT and CDR2 FQNNGV. The CDR3 contains 17 residues. CDR3 sequence: CASSLVATSSGANVLTF. CDR3 sequence (DNA): TGTGCCAGCAGCTTAGTTGCCACAAGCTCTGGGGCCAACGTCCTGACTTTC.

This clone occurred once. The chain carries TRBV14 and TRBJ2-5, with a tentative D call TRBD1 (6 bases). The J call is doubtful: the DNA matches TRBJ2-7 better. Germline CDR1 and CDR2: SGHDN and FVKESK. The CDR3 has 13 residues. The DNA for the CDR3 is TGTGCCAGCAGCCAAGGGGGGCGGTACGAGCAGTACTTC. Its translation: CASSQGGRYEQYF.

The chain joins TRBV7-2 to TRBJ2-7; TRBD1 matches 7 bases. The CDR3 extends over 15 amino acids. Looked up from germline, CDR1 is SGHTA and CDR2 is FQGNSA. With V trimmed by 2 bases and J by 0 bases, 4 bases remained unmatched. CDR3 residues: CASSLRDSRSYEQYF. DNA of the CDR3: TGTGCCAGCAGCTTAAGGGACAGCCGCTCCTACGAGCAGTACTTC.

This chain joins TRBV5-1 and TRBJ1-4; 11 nucleotides agree with TRBD1. The J segment lost 3 bases and the V segment lost 3 bases, leaving 10 bases of the junction unmatched. This CDR3 has 18 residues. The germline CDR1 and CDR2 sequences are SGHRS and YFSETQ. CDR3 in amino acids: CASSYGTGGFRSNEKLFF. The CDR3 DNA reads as TGCGCCAGCAGCTACGGGACAGGGGGATTTCGGTCTAATGAAAAACTGTTTTTT.

The chain uses TRBV28 and TRBJ2-7; the match to TRBD1 covers 9 bases. Germline-derived CDR1 and CDR2 are MDHEN and SYDVKM. The V segment lost 0 bases and the J segment 5 bases; nucleotides outside the gene matches: 2. The CDR3 has 14 amino acids. The CDR3 reads CASSLWGQGNEQYF. CDR3 nucleotides: TGTGCCAGCAGTTTATGGGGACAGGGAAACGAGCAGTACTTC.

The V gene is TRBV9, the J gene TRBJ2-5; possibly TRBD1 for D (5 bases). V lost 3 bases and J lost 4, with 22 bases in between. The CDR3 spans 17 residues. Germline-derived CDR1 and CDR2 are SGDLS and YYNGEE. The CDR3 is CASSAPWAHSQGETQYF. The CDR3 nucleotides read TGTGCCAGCAGCGCACCCTGGGCCCACTCTCAGGGAGAGACCCAGTACTTC.